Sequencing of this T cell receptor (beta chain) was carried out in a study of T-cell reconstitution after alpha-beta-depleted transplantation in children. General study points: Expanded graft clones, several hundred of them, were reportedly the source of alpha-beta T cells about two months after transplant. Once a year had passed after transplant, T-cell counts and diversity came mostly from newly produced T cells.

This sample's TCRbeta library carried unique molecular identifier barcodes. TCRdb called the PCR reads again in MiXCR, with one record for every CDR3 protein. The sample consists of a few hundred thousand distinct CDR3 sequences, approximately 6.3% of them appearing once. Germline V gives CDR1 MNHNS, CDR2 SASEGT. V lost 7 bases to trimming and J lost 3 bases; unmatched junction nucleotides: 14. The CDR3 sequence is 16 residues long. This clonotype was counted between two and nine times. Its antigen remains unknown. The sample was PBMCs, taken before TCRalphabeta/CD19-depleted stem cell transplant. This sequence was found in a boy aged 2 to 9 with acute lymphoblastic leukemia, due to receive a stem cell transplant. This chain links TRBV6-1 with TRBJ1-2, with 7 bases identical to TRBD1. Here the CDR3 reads CASTPRGGGADYGYTF. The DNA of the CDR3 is TGTGCCAGCACCCCACGGGGAGGGGGCGCCGACTATGGCTACACCTTC.